This TCR beta chain was found in a study of T cells in tuberculosis (dated by TCRdb to 2016 to 2018). The study in broad terms: The study combined CD1B tetramers and high-throughput TCR immunosequencing to characterize T cells specific for the mycobacterial lipid antigen glucose monomycolate (GMM). A South African clinical cohort compared IGRA-negative adolescents, IGRA-positive adolescents with latent tuberculosis and adults with active tuberculosis, under 13 per group. PBMC from active tuberculosis patients were archived either before standard anti-tuberculosis treatment began or within 7 days of its start.

From the germline V gene, CDR1 is SGDLS and CDR2 is YYNGEE. The CDR3 numbers 16 residues from cysteine through phenylalanine. Solely the CDR3 DNA is kept, with 48 bases framed from the first base. V loses 0 bases of germline sequence and J loses 0 bases, and the interval between the two ends is 9 bases. The immunoSEQ multiplex PCR assay was used to generate TCR libraries, with TCR-beta and/or TCR-alpha/delta assays applied to each sample. The amplified TCR libraries were sequenced on the Illumina high-throughput platform. In the paper's pipeline: Clustering and dimensionality reduction were performed using pairwise TCRdist distances among GMM-specific receptors from ex vivo sorted or in vitro expanded T cells. The score assigned to each clinical repertoire was mean NN-distance, meaning the average TCRdist to the nearest 10% of tetramer-positive reference sequences. GEM TCR motif frequency was calculated as the fraction of unique TCRs that matched known GEM sequences in V/J usage and CDR3 length. Active tuberculosis was classified by linear discriminant analysis with leave-one-out cross-validation, implemented in scikit-learn. TCRdb stores this immuneACCESS table with in-frame sequences only. Part of the clones is absent; in the studies checked, under half of the shortfall reflects unresolved V genes, and no reason is known for the rest. Clonal size and the V and J genes are those of that table, whereas D and trimming came from the DNA. The sample contains about 30,000 clones, about 91% of them found a single time. The top ten constitute 5.5% to 8% of the sample.

Findings and caveats that apply to the study as a whole: Clinical samples were chosen by availability of cryopreserved specimens, and active tuberculosis cases were adults while controls were adolescents. Compared with IGRA-negative controls, TCR-alpha repertoires from active tuberculosis had smaller mean NN-distances to GMM-specific TCRs, which suggests clonal expansion of these TCRs. An accuracy of more than 80% (AUROC 0.85 to 0.9) was reached by a classifier using the diverse GMM-specific repertoire, compared with 60% to 70% accuracy when GEM motif frequencies were used. The smaller NN-distances in active tuberculosis patients were driven in part by shorter CDR3-alpha lengths, while the difference seen for TCR-beta was not statistically significant.

Points on this clone: No antigen is known for it. No much larger clonotype is one base removed from it; base qualities were not supplied.

The time point label on this specimen signifies: new active TB diagnosis, blood taken before or within 7 days of starting treatment. The patients with active tuberculosis were newly diagnosed, HIV-seronegative South African adults aged 18 years or older. Confirmation of active tuberculosis was obtained by positive sputum smear microscopy and/or positive M. tuberculosis culture. Immunosequencing was performed on unsorted cryopreserved PBMC, with some 91,000 T cells per clinical donor covered on average. The origin of this receptor is an adult with tuberculosis. Here the chain combines TRBV9 and TRBJ2-2; the D segment cannot be called with confidence. The starting material was PBMCs, obtained at tuberculosis diagnosis. The DNA sequence follows: TGTGCCAGCAGCGTAGTGTCCAGTCCGAACACCGGGGAGCTGTTTTTT. It specifies CASSVVSSPNTGELFF. The entire variable domain, with the stretches around the CDR3 drawn from the reference TRBV9 and TRBJ2-2 proteins, is DSGVTQTPKHLITATGQRVTLRCSPRSGDLSVYWYQQSLDQGLQFLIQYYNGEERAKGNILERFSAQQFPDLHSELNLSSLELGDSALYFCASSVVSSPNTGELFFGEGSRLTVL.